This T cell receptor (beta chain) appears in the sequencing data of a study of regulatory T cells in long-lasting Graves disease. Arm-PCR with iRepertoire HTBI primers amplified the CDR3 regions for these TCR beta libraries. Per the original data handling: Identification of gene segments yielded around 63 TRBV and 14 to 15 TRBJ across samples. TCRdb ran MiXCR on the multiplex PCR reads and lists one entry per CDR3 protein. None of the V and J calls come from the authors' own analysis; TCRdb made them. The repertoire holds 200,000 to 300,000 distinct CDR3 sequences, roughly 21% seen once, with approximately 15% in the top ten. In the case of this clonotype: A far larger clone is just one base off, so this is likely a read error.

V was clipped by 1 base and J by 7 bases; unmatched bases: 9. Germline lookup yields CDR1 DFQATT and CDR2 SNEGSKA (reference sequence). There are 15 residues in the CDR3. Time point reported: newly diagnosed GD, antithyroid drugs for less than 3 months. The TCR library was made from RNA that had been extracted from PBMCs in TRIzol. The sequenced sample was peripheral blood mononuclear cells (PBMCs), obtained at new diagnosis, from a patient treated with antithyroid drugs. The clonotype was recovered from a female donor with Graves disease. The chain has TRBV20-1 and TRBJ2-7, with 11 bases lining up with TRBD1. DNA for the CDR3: TGCAGTGCTAGAGCCGGGACAGGGGGGCGTAATGAGCAGTACTTC. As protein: CSARAGTGGRNEQYF.